Presented here are 21 T cell receptor beta chains from one specimen sequenced in a study of blood T cells in healthy people across ages. The authors ran a second PCR of roughly 6 to 12 cycles using a sample-barcoded 5' primer and a J-beta primer mix. TCRdb re-called the 5' RACE reads with MiXCR, one entry per CDR3 protein. The data contain approximately 900,000 distinct CDR3 sequences, around 46% of them singletons. The sequenced sample was blood. These TCRs come from a man younger than 45 in good health.

The V call is TRBV29-1, the J call TRBJ2-5, with 7 nucleotides matching TRBD2. J gave up 5 bases and V 6 bases, and 9 bases lay outside the gene matches. The germline gives CDR1 SQVTM, CDR2 ANQGSEA. This CDR3 region has 13 residues. For the CDR3, the DNA is TGCAGCGTCGCTTCCTTAGCGGGTGAGACCCAGTACTTC. The encoded protein is CSVASLAGETQYF.

The CDR3 bases are TGTGCCAGCAGCCCCTACGGCGGGGGCCAAGATACGCAGTATTTT. Encoded protein: CASSPYGGGQDTQYF. The chain recombines TRBV11-3 with TRBJ2-3; perhaps TRBD2 as D (7 bases). V was shortened by 5 bases and J by 5 bases, with 17 bases between the two germline ends. The CDR3 extends over 15 amino acids. The germline V gene has CDR1 SGHNT and CDR2 YENEEA.

CDR3 DNA: TGTGCCTGGAGTAAGGGCGGGATGCTGGGCACAGATACGCAGTATTTT. Translated: CAWSKGGMLGTDTQYF. This chain uses TRBV30 with TRBJ2-3, with D perhaps TRBD2 (6 bases). There are 16 residues in the CDR3. CDR1 and CDR2 (germline): GTSNPN, SVGIG (reference sequence). Deletions cut 2 bases from V and 1 base from J, with 16 bases between. Combining the CDR3 with reference TRBV30 and TRBJ2-3 gives the whole variable domain SQTIHQWPATLVQPVGSPLSLECTVEGTSNPNLYWYRQAAGRGLQLLFYSVGIGQISSEVPQNLSASRPQDRQFILSSKKLLLSDSGFYLCAWSKGGMLGTDTQYFGPGTRLTVL.

This clonotype occurred many times. The chain is built from TRBV6-1 and TRBJ1-5; D uncertain. This CDR3 spans 14 amino acids. Per germline, CDR1 MNHNS and CDR2 SASEGT. With 6 bases removed from V and 4 bases from J, the gap between germline ends came to 13 bases. The CDR3 DNA reads TGTGCCAGCAGGGATTATCACGGGAATCAGCCCCAGCATTTT. Residues: CASRDYHGNQPQHF.

CDR3 sequence reads: CASSKRGIRQSPVTYGYTF. For the CDR3, the DNA is TGTGCCAGCAGCAAACGCGGGATACGTCAGTCCCCCGTCACATATGGCTACACCTTC. This chain joins TRBV21-1 and TRBJ1-2. TRBV21-1 is given as a pseudogene. CDR3 length: 19 amino acids.

The table lists this clonotype with a few counts. A clone one base away is much larger, so this may be a read error. CDR3 in amino acids: CASSYSTGGGSYEQFF. The DNA for the CDR3 is TGTGCCAGCAGTTACTCTACAGGGGGCGGCTCCTACGAGCAGTTCTTC. V gene TRBV6-5 combines with J gene TRBJ2-1, with 9 nucleotides matching TRBD1. The CDR3 length is 16 residues. Germline assignment: CDR1 MNHEY and CDR2 SVGAGI. The J segment lost 10 bases and the V segment lost 0 bases, leaving 10 bases of the junction unmatched.

This clonotype was found a few times. The chain carries TRBV6-5 and TRBJ2-5, with 10 bases identical to TRBD2. The CDR3 is made up of 16 amino acids. CDR1 is MNHEY, CDR2 SVGAGI, per germline. Trimming cost V 5 bases and J 1 base; bases outside gene matches: 7. The CDR3 loop reads CASSPNSGGPQETQYF. The CDR3 DNA reads TGTGCCAGCAGTCCAAATAGCGGGGGGCCCCAAGAGACCCAGTACTTC.

The rearrangement uses TRBV29-1 and TRBJ1-2, with 8 bases that match TRBD1. The V gene's germline CDR1 is SQVTM and CDR2 ANQGSEA. The CDR3 is 13 residues long. V lost 1 base and J lost 4; bases outside the gene matches: 2. In DNA form, the CDR3 reads TGCAGCGTTGAAGCTGACAGGGGCTATGGCTACACCTTC. The encoded protein is CSVEADRGYGYTF.

This clonotype was found a few times. CDR3: CASSPPRTGAATEAFF. DNA of the CDR3: TGTGCCAGCAGCCCCCCCCGAACAGGGGCGGCCACTGAAGCTTTCTTT. The chain recombines TRBV6-5 with TRBJ1-1; TRBD1 aligns across 7 bases. CDR3 length: 16 amino acids. Trimming removed 6 bases from V and 4 bases from J; junction bases left unmatched: 14. CDR1 MNHEY and CDR2 SVGAGI come from the germline V gene.

J is TRBJ2-5 and V is TRBV14, with 10 bases aligning to TRBD1. Unmatched junction bases numbered 19, after V lost 5 bases and J lost 1 base. Germline V gene data show CDR1 as SGHDN and CDR2 as FVKESK. The CDR3 contains 20 residues. The CDR3 region has the DNA TGTGCCAGCAGCTACTATGTCCTCACCGGGACAGGGGACTCCCAAGAGACCCAGTACTTC. It yields the protein CASSYYVLTGTGDSQETQYF. Combining the CDR3 with reference TRBV14 and TRBJ2-5 gives the whole variable domain EAGVTQFPSHSVIEKGQTVTLRCDPISGHDNLYWYRRVMGKEIKFLLHFVKESKQDESGMPNNRFLAERTGGTYSTLKVQPAELEDSGVYFCASSYYVLTGTGDSQETQYFGPGTRLLVL.

This clonotype was found a few times. The chain couples TRBV27 to TRBJ2-7; unclear D gene. Deletions cut 2 bases from V and 2 bases from J, with 4 bases between. CDR3 size: 12 residues. Germline V gives CDR1 MNHEY, CDR2 SMNVEV (reference sequence). The CDR3 bases are TGTGCCAGCAGTTTACCGGCCTACGAGCAGTACTTC. Its translation is CASSLPAYEQYF.

The chain has TRBV18 and TRBJ1-2; tentatively, D is TRBD1 (6 bases). The CDR3 spans 14 residues. CDR1 and CDR2 (germline): KGHSH, LQKENI. The V gene lost 1 base and the J gene lost 0 bases, with 6 bases spanning the gap. The CDR3 protein is CASSPRQANYGYTF. CDR3 bases: TGTGCCAGCTCACCACGACAGGCTAACTATGGCTACACCTTC.

This chain uses TRBV7-8 with TRBJ2-1; a weak D match, TRBD2 (6 bases). Germline values: CDR1 SGHVS, CDR2 FQNEAQ. V gave up 3 bases and J gave up 6 bases, with 18 bases separating them. The CDR3 covers 16 residues. CDR3 sequence reads: CASSFSGLTTPNEQFF. For the CDR3, the DNA is TGTGCCAGCAGCTTCTCAGGACTAACAACCCCCAATGAGCAGTTCTTC.

This clonotype showed up just once. The chain carries TRBV7-3 and TRBJ2-1; D may match TRBD1 or TRBD2 (5 bases each). This CDR3 has 15 amino acids. The V end lost 2 bases, the J end lost 5 bases, and 13 bases lay between the germline ends. Germline CDR1 SGHTA, CDR2 FQGTGA. The CDR3, as DNA: TGTGCCAGCAGCTTAGTCGGGACGTACGACAATGAGCAGTTCTTC. It is translated as CASSLVGTYDNEQFF.

The chain joins TRBV6-5 to TRBJ2-1, with D perhaps assigned TRBD1 or TRBD2 (6 bases each). CDR3 length: 15 residues. Per the germline V gene, CDR1 is MNHEY and CDR2 is SVGAGI. The V gene lost 6 bases and the J gene lost 6 bases, with 18 bases spanning the gap. CDR3 DNA: TGTGCCAGCAGCCCTGCCCCGGAGGGGGGCAATGAGCAGTTCTTC. Amino acids: CASSPAPEGGNEQFF.

The chain combines TRBV7-9 with TRBJ1-1, with 7 bases lining up with TRBD1. After removal of 5 bases from V and 6 bases from J, the junction contained 15 bases not matched to a gene. CDR1 SEHNR and CDR2 FQNEAQ come from the germline V gene (reference sequence). The CDR3 totals 16 residues. This chain's CDR3 is CASSLPQGSGKAEAFF. CDR3 bases: TGTGCCAGCAGCCTACCACAGGGGTCGGGAAAGGCTGAAGCTTTCTTT. The whole variable domain, filled in from reference TRBV7-9 and TRBJ1-1, reads DTGVSQNPRHKITKRGQNVTFRCDPISEHNRLYWYRQTLGQGPEFLTYFQNEAQLEKSRLLSDRFSAERPKGSFSTLEIQRTEQGDSAMYLCASSLPQGSGKAEAFFGQGTRLTVV.

In its sample, this clonotype was seen a few times. CDR3 sequence (DNA): TGTGCCAGCAGTTCCCGACAGGCCTATAATTCACCCCTCCACTTT. It translates to CASSSRQAYNSPLHF. The rearrangement uses TRBV28 and TRBJ1-6; possibly TRBD1 for D (6 bases). The CDR3 extends over 15 amino acids. V gave up 4 bases and J gave up 2 bases, with 9 bases separating them. CDR1 is MDHEN and CDR2 is SYDVKM in the germline V gene.

V is TRBV4-1 and J is TRBJ1-2; a weak D match, TRBD1 (5 bases). CDR3 length: 16 amino acids. Per germline, CDR1 MGHRA and CDR2 YSYEKL. V was pared by 0 bases and J by 2 bases, with 13 bases between. The CDR3: CASSQDIRASNYGYTF. The CDR3 DNA sequence: TGCGCCAGCAGCCAAGATATCAGGGCGTCCAACTATGGCTACACCTTC.

Comment on this clonotype: A much bigger clone sits one base away, suggesting this may be a read error. The chain is built from TRBV7-2 and TRBJ2-3; D is tentatively TRBD1 or TRBD2 (6 bases each). The germline V and J ends were trimmed by 8 bases and 4 bases, with 19 bases remaining between them. The CDR3 totals 15 residues. In germline, CDR1 is SGHTA, CDR2 FQGNSA. In DNA, the CDR3 is TGTGCCAGCGGTCTAGAGGGGGGTGGCGCAGATACGCAGTATTTT. Translating gives CASGLEGGGADTQYF.

The chain couples TRBV6-2 or TRBV6-3 to TRBJ2-2; 9 bases are a match to TRBD2. Germline V CDR1 and CDR2: MNHEY, SVGEGT. There are 14 residues in the CDR3. J was trimmed by 5 bases and V by 8 bases; bases with no gene match: 6. The CDR3 region is CASAAGGQTGELFF. The CDR3 nucleotides are TGTGCCAGCGCCGCGGGGGGGCAAACCGGGGAGCTGTTTTTT.

This clonotype was recorded once. CDR3 DNA sequence: TGCAGTGCTAGAGGAAGAGTTGACACTGAAGCTTTCTTT. It yields the protein CSARGRVDTEAFF. V is TRBV20-1 and J is TRBJ1-1; no reliable D call. CDR1 is DFQATT and CDR2 is SNEGSKA in the germline V gene (reference sequence). The CDR3 extends over 13 amino acids. Trimming removed 1 base at V and 3 bases at J, with 9 bases between.